This T cell receptor beta chain was sequenced for a study of cytomegalovirus exposure and HLA in healthy donors. Details on this clone: Other nucleotide sequences in the sample specify the same CDR3.

Germline loops: CDR1 LGHNA, CDR2 YNFKEQ. The V end was cut by 4 bases, the J end by 8 bases, with 15 bases between. The length of the CDR3 is 14 residues. It was with 60 Vbeta and 13 Jbeta primers that the PCR ran. The protocol was immunoSEQ multiplex PCR, while the TCRdb copy is restricted to in-frame clones and leaves out a portion. The sample yields 150,000 to 200,000 clones, about 59% seen once. The chain couples TRBV4-2 to TRBJ1-3, with D possibly being TRBD1 (5 bases). The sequenced material came from PBMCs. The TCR comes from a man aged 40-55 years in good health and CMV-seronegative. The CDR3 DNA follows: TGTGCCAGCAGCCCCTCCCCCGGGGGAGACACCATATATTTT. Amino acids: CASSPSPGGDTIYF.